Listed below are T cell receptor beta chains from one sample, sequenced in a study of T cell responses to AZD1222 COVID-19 vaccine. The protocol was immunoSEQ multiplex PCR, while the TCRdb copy is restricted to in-frame clones and leaves out a portion. Of 66,000 or so clones listed, 79% were seen once; the top ten hold 20% to 30%. Material: peripheral blood, obtained on day 0 of MenACWY control vaccination. The receptors shown here come from an adult in good health. Both conserved end residues are part of each CDR3. A D gene is named only where the DNA matches it firmly. Some rows have no size entry. The others give once, few or many, or a class for an expanded clone.

TRBV5-4,few,.,TRBJ2-1,CASSLDRGEQFF,TGTGCCAGCAGCTTGGACAGAGGGGAGCAGTTCTTC
TRBV29-1,.,TRBD1,TRBJ2-1,CSARDSYNEQFF,TGCAGCGCCCGGGACAGCTACAATGAGCAGTTCTTC
TRBV5-1,.,.,TRBJ1-2,CASSFTTGTSVYGYTF,TGCGCCAGCAGCTTTACAACCGGGACATCAGTCTATGGCTACACCTTC
TRBV29-1,.,.,TRBJ1-4,CSVLSEKLFF,TGCAGCGTATTAAGTGAAAAACTGTTTTTT
TRBV19,few,TRBD1,TRBJ1-1,CASSLHRRTGPNTEAFF,TGTGCCAGTAGTCTTCATAGAAGGACAGGCCCTAACACTGAAGCTTTCTTT
TRBV5-5,.,.,TRBJ2-2,CASSLGVGELFF,TGTGCCAGCAGCTTGGGCGTCGGGGAGCTGTTTTTT
TRBV19,few,.,TRBJ1-1,CASNHIGDLNTEAFF,TGTGCCAGTAATCATATAGGCGACCTGAACACTGAAGCTTTCTTT
TRBV5-1,.,TRBD1,TRBJ1-1,CASSLIVGQGTGTEAFF,TGCGCCAGCAGCTTAATCGTGGGACAGGGGACGGGGACTGAAGCTTTCTTT
TRBV6-5,.,.,TRBJ1-1,CASREGGRTEAFF,TGTGCCAGCAGGGAGGGGGGGCGGACTGAAGCTTTCTTT
TRBV6-5,.,.,TRBJ2-7,CASSQEGTYEQYF,TGTGCCAGCTCTCAAGAAGGGACCTACGAGCAGTACTTC
TRBV12-3/TRBV12-4,.,TRBD1,TRBJ1-2,CASSARQGAGYTF,TGTGCCAGCAGTGCCAGACAGGGGGCTGGCTACACCTTC
TRBV5-4,few,TRBD1,TRBJ2-6,CASSLGRQGIAGANVLTF,TGTGCCAGCAGCTTAGGGAGACAGGGAATAGCTGGGGCCAACGTCCTGACTTTC
TRBV12-3/TRBV12-4,.,.,TRBJ1-3,CASSLLGNTIYF,TGTGCCAGCAGTTTACTCGGAAACACCATATATTTT
TRBV6-5,.,.,TRBJ2-7,CASRQAYEQYF,TGTGCCAGCAGGCAGGCCTACGAGCAGTACTTC
TRBV30,.,.,TRBJ2-1,CAWSVTGSYNEQFF,TGTGCCTGGAGTGTGACTGGCTCCTACAATGAGCAGTTCTTC
TRBV6-2/TRBV6-3,.,TRBD2,TRBJ2-7,CASRPSGSYEQYF,TGTGCCAGCAGGCCTAGCGGCTCCTACGAGCAGTACTTC
TRBV6-1,.,.,TRBJ1-6,CASSELDNYRSSYNSPLHF,TGTGCCAGCAGTGAATTGGATAACTACAGGAGCTCCTATAATTCACCCCTCCACTTT
TRBV10-3,.,TRBD1,TRBJ1-5,CAISESAGGDQPQHF,TGTGCCATCAGTGAGTCGGCAGGGGGTGATCAGCCCCAGCATTTT
TRBV5-1,once,.,TRBJ2-3,CASSLDGQLSTDTQYF,TGCGCCAGCAGCTTGGACGGACAGCTAAGCACAGATACGCAGTATTTT
TRBV7-7,.,.,TRBJ2-5,CASSLGRTGGTQYF,TGTGCTAGCAGCTTAGGACGGACCGGGGGTACCCAGTACTTC
TRBV6-5,medium-sized,.,TRBJ2-7,CASFGTAYEQYF,TGTGCCAGCTTCGGGACCGCCTACGAGCAGTACTTC
TRBV30,few,.,TRBJ1-2,CAWSRLQVSLDGYTF,TGTGCCTGGAGTAGACTCCAGGTCTCGCTGGATGGCTACACCTTC
TRBV29-1,.,.,TRBJ1-6,CSVRENYNSPLHF,TGCAGCGTTCGGGAAAACTATAATTCACCCCTCCACTTT
TRBV19,.,.,TRBJ1-5,CATRGGASLNQPQHF,TGTGCCACAAGGGGAGGGGCCTCCTTGAATCAGCCCCAGCATTTT
TRBV19,.,.,TRBJ2-7,CASSSPFSDEQYF,TGTGCCAGTAGTTCTCCATTCAGTGACGAGCAGTACTTC
TRBV6-1,.,TRBD2,TRBJ2-5,CASSEARLAAQETQYF,TGTGCCAGCAGTGAAGCAAGGCTAGCGGCCCAAGAGACCCAGTACTTC
TRBV19,.,.,TRBJ1-5,CASSSYSRGDQPQHF,TGTGCCAGTAGTAGTTATTCTAGGGGGGATCAGCCCCAGCATTTT
TRBV4-2,.,TRBD1,TRBJ2-7,CASSQRTGQYEQYF,TGTGCCAGCAGCCAAAGGACAGGCCAATACGAGCAGTACTTC
TRBV30,.,TRBD2,TRBJ2-1,CAWSVASGVYNEQFF,TGTGCCTGGAGTGTGGCCAGCGGGGTATACAATGAGCAGTTCTTC
TRBV11-1,.,.,TRBJ2-1,CASTTGGQMTYNEQFF,TGTGCCAGCACCACCGGGGGACAGATGACCTACAATGAGCAGTTCTTC
TRBV6-2/TRBV6-3,once,.,TRBJ2-5,CASSYPRDSLGTQYF,TGTGCCAGCAGTTACCCTAGGGACTCCCTAGGAACCCAGTACTTC
TRBV20-1,.,.,TRBJ2-5,CSASLSLGRQETQYF,TGCAGTGCTAGTCTTTCGCTGGGCAGGCAAGAGACCCAGTACTTC
TRBV12-5,.,.,TRBJ1-3,CASLFSGRRGNTIYF,TGTGCTAGTCTCTTTTCGGGGCGCCGAGGAAACACCATATATTTT
TRBV3-1/TRBV3-2,.,.,TRBJ1-1,CASSGVGATEAFF,TGTGCCAGCAGCGGGGTAGGGGCCACTGAAGCTTTCTTT
TRBV15,.,.,TRBJ1-6,CATSRDYEPGSSYNSPLHF,TGTGCCACCAGCAGAGATTACGAGCCGGGAAGCTCCTATAATTCACCCCTCCACTTT
TRBV7-9,.,.,TRBJ1-2,CASSSGPRYGYTF,TGTGCCAGCAGCTCCGGACCGCGCTATGGCTACACCTTC